The text below deals with one T cell receptor beta chain. Antigen: not known. This entry comes from a study of early T cells in non-severe SARS-CoV-2 infection. Turning to the study itself: Sequencing targeted bulk RNA from unsorted whole blood, leaving chains unpaired. Findings and caveats of the study: A preference for anti-spike CD8 responses marked VDJdb matching, which missed private and CD4 specificities.

V lost 4 bases and J lost 7, with 16 bases in between. Germline CDR1 reads LGHDT; CDR2 reads YNNKEL (reference sequence). The CDR3 sequence is 14 residues long. The library protocol tagged individual cDNA molecules with unique molecular identifiers. TCRdb recomputed calls from the 5' RACE reads with MiXCR, one row per CDR3 protein. This sample carries approximately 120,000 distinct CDR3 sequences, 15% of them seen once, and the ten largest clones take 21%. The TCR originated in an adult who was a healthcare worker with PCR-confirmed SARS-CoV-2 infection or an uninfected control (not recorded which). What was sequenced was whole blood. The chain has TRBV3-1 and TRBJ1-1; a possible D gene is TRBD1 (5 bases). This CDR3 reads CASSLSSGGDEAFF. CDR3 sequence (DNA): TGTGCCAGCAGCCTCTCGTCGGGAGGGGATGAAGCTTTCTTT. Together with reference TRBV3-1 and TRBJ1-1, the CDR3 gives the full variable domain: DTAVSQTPKYLVTQMGNDKSIKCEQNLGHDTMYWYKQDSKKFLKIMFSYNNKELIINETVPNRFSPKSPDKAHLNLHINSLELGDSAVYFCASSLSSGGDEAFFGQGTRLTVV.